The clone carrying this TCR beta chain was detected many times. These data belong to a study of T-cell reconstitution after alpha-beta-depleted transplantation in children. V lost 8 bases and J 1 base, leaving 10 bases between the germline ends. From germline, CDR1 is LNHNV and CDR2 YYDKDF (reference sequence). This CDR3 is 13 amino acids long. A TCRbeta library incorporating unique molecular identifiers was prepared. Via MiXCR, TCRdb re-called the PCR reads, giving one row per CDR3 protein. Of about 580,000 distinct CDR3 sequences in the sample, under 25% were seen once. This TCR was sampled from a boy under two years old who had a stem cell transplant for acute myeloid leukemia, so the T cells may come from the graft donor. The sample here was PBMCs, mostly from graft donor cells, taken 360 days after TCRalphabeta/CD19-depleted stem cell transplant. The gene calls are TRBV15 and TRBJ2-3; perhaps TRBD2 as D (6 bases). CDR3 protein: CATFSGGTDTQYF. CDR3 bases: TGTGCCACCTTTAGCGGAGGCACAGATACGCAGTATTTT.